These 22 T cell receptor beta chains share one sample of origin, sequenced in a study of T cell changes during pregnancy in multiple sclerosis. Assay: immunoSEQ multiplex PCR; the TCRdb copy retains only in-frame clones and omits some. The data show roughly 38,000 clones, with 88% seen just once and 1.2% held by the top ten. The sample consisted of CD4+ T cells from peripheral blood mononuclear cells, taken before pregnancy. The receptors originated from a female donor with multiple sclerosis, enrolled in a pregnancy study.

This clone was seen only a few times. The CDR3 DNA follows: TGTGCCTGGAGTGTTTGGGGGGCTGGGGCCAACGTCCTGACTTTC. It is translated as CAWSVWGAGANVLTF. V and J are TRBV30 and TRBJ2-6, with D perhaps matching TRBD2 (6 bases). The CDR3 spans 15 residues. Germline CDR1 reads GTSNPN; CDR2 reads SVGIG (reference sequence). V was cut by 0 bases and J by 2 bases, with 8 bases left in between.

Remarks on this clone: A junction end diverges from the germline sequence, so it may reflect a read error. The CDR3 is CTSSLAGSNEKLFF. CDR3 sequence (DNA): TGCACCAGCAGCTTGGCCGGGAGTAATGAAAAACTGTTTTTT. The V gene is TRBV5-1, the J gene TRBJ1-4; D uncertain. Germline V gene data show CDR1 as SGHRS and CDR2 as YFSETQ. This CDR3 is built from 14 residues.

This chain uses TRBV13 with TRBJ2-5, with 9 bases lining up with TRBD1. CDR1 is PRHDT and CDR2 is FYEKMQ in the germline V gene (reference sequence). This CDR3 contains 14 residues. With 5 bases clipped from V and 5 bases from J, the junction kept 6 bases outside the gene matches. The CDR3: CASSPGQGWETQYF. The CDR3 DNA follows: TGTGCCAGCAGCCCAGGACAGGGGTGGGAGACCCAGTACTTC.

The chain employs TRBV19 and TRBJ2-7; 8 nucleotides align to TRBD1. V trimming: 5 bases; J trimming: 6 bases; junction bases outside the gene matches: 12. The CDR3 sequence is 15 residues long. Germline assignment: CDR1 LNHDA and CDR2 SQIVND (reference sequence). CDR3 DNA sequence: TGTGCCAGTAGTTTCAGACAGGGGAGTACGGGCGAGCAGTACTTC. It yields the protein CASSFRQGSTGEQYF.

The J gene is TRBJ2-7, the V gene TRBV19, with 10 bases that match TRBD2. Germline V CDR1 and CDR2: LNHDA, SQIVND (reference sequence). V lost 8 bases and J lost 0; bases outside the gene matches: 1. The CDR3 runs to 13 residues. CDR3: CASRLAGSYEQYF. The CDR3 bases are TGTGCCAGTCGACTAGCGGGCTCCTACGAGCAGTACTTC.

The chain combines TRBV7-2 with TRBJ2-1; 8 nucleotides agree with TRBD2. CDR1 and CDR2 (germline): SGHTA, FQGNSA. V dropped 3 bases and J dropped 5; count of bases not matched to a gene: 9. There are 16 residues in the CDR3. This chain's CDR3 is CASSFAGLAGNNEQFF. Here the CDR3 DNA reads TGTGCCAGCAGCTTCGCGGGCCTAGCGGGTAACAATGAGCAGTTCTTC.

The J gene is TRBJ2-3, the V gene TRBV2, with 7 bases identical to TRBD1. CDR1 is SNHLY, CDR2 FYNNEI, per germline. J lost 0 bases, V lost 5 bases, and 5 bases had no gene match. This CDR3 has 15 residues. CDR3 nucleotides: TGTGCCAGCAGTCTAAGACAGGGAAGCACAGATACGCAGTATTTT. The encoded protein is CASSLRQGSTDTQYF.

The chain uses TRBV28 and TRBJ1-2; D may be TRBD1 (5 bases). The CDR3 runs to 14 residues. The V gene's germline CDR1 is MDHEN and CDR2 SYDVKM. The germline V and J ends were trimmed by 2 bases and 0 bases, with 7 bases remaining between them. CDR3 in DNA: TGTGCCAGCAGTTTAGGGGCCACTAACTATGGCTACACCTTC. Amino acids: CASSLGATNYGYTF.

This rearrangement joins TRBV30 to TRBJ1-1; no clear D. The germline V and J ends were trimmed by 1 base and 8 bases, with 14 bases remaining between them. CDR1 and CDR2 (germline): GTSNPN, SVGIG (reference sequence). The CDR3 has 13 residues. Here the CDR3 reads CAWSANSAGEAFF. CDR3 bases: TGTGCCTGGAGTGCAAATAGCGCGGGGGAAGCTTTCTTT.

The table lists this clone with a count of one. The CDR3, as DNA: TGTGCCAGCAGTTTACAGGGTCCCCAGCAGTACTTC. As protein: CASSLQGPQQYF. The gene calls are TRBV25-1 and TRBJ2-7; tentative D call: TRBD1 (6 bases). This CDR3 contains 12 residues. Trimming pared 5 bases from V and 8 bases from J, leaving 13 bases between. Germline V gene sequence: CDR1 MGHDK, CDR2 SYGVNS.

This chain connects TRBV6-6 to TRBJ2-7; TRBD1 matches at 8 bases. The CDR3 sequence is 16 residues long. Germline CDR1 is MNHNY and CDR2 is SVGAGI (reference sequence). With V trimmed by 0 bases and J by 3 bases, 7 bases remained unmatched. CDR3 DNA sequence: TGTGCCAGCAGTTACTCCCCCGGACAGGGTCTCTACGAGCAGTACTTC. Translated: CASSYSPGQGLYEQYF.

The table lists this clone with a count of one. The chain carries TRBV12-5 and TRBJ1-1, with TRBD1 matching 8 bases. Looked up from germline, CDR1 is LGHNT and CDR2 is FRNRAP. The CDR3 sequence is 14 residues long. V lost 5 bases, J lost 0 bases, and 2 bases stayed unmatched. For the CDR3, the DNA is TGTGCTAGTGGTCAGGGGGCTATGAACACTGAAGCTTTCTTT. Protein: CASGQGAMNTEAFF.

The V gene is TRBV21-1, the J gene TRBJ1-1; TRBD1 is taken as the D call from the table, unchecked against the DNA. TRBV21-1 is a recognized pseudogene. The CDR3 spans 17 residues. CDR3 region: CASKKPRTGPRNTEAFF. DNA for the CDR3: TGTGCCAGCAAGAAGCCCCGGACAGGACCCCGGAACACTGAAGCTTTCTTT.

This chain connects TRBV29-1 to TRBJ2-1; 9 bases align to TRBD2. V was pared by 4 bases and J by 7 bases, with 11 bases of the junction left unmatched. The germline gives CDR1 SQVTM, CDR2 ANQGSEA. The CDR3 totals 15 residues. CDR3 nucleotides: TGCAGCGTTGCGGGGGATAGCGGGAGAATTAATGAGCAGTTCTTC. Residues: CSVAGDSGRINEQFF.

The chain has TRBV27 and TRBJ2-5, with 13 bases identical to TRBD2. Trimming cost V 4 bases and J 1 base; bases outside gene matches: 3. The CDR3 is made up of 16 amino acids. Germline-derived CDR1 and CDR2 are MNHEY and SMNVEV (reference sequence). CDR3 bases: TGTGCCAGCAGTTCCGGGACTAGCGGGATCCAAGAGACCCAGTACTTC. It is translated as CASSSGTSGIQETQYF.

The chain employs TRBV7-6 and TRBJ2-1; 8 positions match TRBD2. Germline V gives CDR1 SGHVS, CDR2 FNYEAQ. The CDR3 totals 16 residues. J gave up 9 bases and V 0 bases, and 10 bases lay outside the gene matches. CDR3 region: CASSLARPAGAAEQFF. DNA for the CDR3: TGTGCCAGCAGCTTAGCGCGCCCAGCGGGAGCAGCTGAGCAGTTCTTC.

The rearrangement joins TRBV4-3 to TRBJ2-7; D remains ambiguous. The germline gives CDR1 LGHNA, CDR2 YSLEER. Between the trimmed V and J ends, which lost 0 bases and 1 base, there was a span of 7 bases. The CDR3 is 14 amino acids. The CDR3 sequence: CASSQDPRSYEQYF. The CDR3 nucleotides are TGCGCCAGCAGCCAAGATCCACGGTCCTACGAGCAGTACTTC.

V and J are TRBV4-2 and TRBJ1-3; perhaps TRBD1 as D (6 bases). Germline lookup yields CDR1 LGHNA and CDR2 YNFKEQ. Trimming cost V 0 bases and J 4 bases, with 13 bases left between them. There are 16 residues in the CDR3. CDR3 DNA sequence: TGTGCCAGCAGCCAAGATGTGGGGGCGCAAGGAAACACCATATATTTT. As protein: CASSQDVGAQGNTIYF.

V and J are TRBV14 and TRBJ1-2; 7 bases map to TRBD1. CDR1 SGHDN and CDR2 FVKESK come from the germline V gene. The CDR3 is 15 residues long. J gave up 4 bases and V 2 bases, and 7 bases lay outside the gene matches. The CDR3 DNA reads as TGTGCCAGCAGCCAATTTCAGGGGGGCTCCTATGGCTACACCTTC. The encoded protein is CASSQFQGGSYGYTF.

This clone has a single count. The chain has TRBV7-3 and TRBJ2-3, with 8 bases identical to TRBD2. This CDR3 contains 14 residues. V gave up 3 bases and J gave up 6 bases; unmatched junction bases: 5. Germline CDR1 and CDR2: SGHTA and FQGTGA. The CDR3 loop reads CASSFRGGQDTQYF. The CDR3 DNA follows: TGTGCCAGCAGCTTTCGCGGGGGGCAGGATACGCAGTATTTT.

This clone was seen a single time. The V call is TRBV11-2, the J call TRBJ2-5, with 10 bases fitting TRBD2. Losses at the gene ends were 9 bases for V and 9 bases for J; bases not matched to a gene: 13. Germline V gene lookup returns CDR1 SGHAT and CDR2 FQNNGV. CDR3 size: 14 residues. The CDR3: CASTSLAGSVAQYF. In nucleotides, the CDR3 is TGTGCCAGTACGTCACTAGCGGGGTCAGTGGCCCAGTACTTC.

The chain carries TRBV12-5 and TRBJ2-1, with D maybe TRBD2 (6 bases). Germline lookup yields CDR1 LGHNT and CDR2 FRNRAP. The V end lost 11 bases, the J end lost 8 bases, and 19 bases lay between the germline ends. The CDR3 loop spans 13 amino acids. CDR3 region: CASQIGGGHEQFF. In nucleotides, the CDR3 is TGTGCTTCCCAAATCGGGGGAGGACATGAGCAGTTCTTC. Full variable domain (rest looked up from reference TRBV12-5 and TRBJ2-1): DARVTQTPRHKVTEMGQEVTMRCQPILGHNTVFWYRQTMMQGLELLAYFRNRAPLDDSGMPKDRFSAEMPDATLATLKIQPSEPRDSAVYFCASQIGGGHEQFFGPGTRLTVL.